Given below is one TCR beta chain in context. From germline, CDR1 is DFQATT and CDR2 SNEGSKA (reference sequence). V was clipped by 3 bases and J by 4 bases, with 5 bases between them. The CDR3 length is 11 residues. The data originate from a study of cytomegalovirus exposure and HLA in healthy donors. 13 Jbeta primers and 60 Vbeta primers were used for the PCR. Assay: immunoSEQ multiplex PCR; the TCRdb copy retains only in-frame clones and omits some. The table lists 100,000 to 150,000 clones, roughly 78% of them singletons. The gene calls are TRBV20-1 and TRBJ2-3; no clear D. Sequencing used PBMCs. This sequence originates from a woman between 40 and 55 years old in good health and CMV-seronegative. The DNA of the CDR3 is TGCAGTGCTAGCTCCCCAGATACGCAGTATTTT. Protein product: CSASSPDTQYF.